This T cell receptor (beta chain) was recovered during a study of T cells in narcolepsy. Germline V CDR1 and CDR2: SGHKS, YYEKEE (reference sequence). Between the trimmed V and J ends, which lost 0 bases and 2 bases, there was a span of 12 bases. The CDR3 runs to 15 residues. Profiling relied on immunoSEQ multiplex PCR, and the TCRdb table lists in-frame clones only, not all of them. Of about 40,000 clones in the sample, about 87% were seen once. This receptor was taken from a human donor with narcolepsy. The sample taken for sequencing was CD45RA- memory CD4+ T cells from PBMCs. The rearrangement uses TRBV5-5 and TRBJ2-7, with D hard to call. The CDR3 nucleotides read TGTGCCAGCAGCTTGGGGGCAAGACAACCCTACGAGCAGTACTTC. Protein product: CASSLGARQPYEQYF.